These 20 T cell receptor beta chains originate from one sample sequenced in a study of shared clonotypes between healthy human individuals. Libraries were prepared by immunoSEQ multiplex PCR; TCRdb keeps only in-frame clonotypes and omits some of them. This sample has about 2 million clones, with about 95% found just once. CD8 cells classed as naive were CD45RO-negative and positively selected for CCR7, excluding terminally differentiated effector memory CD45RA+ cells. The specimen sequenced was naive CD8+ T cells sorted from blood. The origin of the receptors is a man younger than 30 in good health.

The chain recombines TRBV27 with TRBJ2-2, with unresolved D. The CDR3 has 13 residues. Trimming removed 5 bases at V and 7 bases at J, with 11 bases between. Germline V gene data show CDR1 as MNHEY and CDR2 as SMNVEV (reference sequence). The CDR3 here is CASSREYDGELFF. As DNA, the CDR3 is TGTGCCAGCAGTCGCGAGTACGACGGGGAGCTGTTTTTT.

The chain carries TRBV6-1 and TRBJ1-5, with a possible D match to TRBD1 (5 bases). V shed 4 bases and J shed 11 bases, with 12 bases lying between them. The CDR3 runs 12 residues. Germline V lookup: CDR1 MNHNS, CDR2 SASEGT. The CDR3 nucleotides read TGTGCCAGCAGTGGGGACGGGATGGCCCAGCATTTT. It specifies CASSGDGMAQHF.

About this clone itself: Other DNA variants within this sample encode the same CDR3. The CDR3 nucleotides are TGCGCCAGCAGCTGGACTAGCAGCTACGAGCAGTACTTC. Amino acids: CASSWTSSYEQYF. V and J are TRBV5-1 and TRBJ2-7; 8 nucleotides line up with TRBD2. The trim removed 3 bases at V and 3 bases at J, leaving 2 bases unmatched. Germline assignment: CDR1 SGHRS and CDR2 YFSETQ. This CDR3 spans 13 amino acids.

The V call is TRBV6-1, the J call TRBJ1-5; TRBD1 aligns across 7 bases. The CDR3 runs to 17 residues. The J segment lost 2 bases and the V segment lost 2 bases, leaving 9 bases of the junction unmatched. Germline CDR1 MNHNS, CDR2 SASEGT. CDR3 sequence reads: CASSEFARGTGNQPQHF. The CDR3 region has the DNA TGTGCCAGCAGTGAATTCGCGCGGGGGACAGGCAATCAGCCCCAGCATTTT.

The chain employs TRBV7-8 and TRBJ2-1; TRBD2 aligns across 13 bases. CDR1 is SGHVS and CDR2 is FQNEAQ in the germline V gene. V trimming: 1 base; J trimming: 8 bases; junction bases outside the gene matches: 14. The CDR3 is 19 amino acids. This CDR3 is CASSLDRTSGSGSLDEQFF. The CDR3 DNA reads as TGTGCCAGCAGCTTAGATAGGACTAGCGGGAGCGGGTCTCTCGATGAGCAGTTCTTC.

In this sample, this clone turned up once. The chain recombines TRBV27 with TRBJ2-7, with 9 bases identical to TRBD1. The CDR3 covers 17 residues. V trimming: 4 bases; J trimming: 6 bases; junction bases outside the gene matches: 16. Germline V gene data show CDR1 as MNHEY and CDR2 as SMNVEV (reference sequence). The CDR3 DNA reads TGTGCCAGCAGTTACAGGGGGCCTACTATCCGCGGGGTCGAGCAGTACTTC. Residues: CASSYRGPTIRGVEQYF.

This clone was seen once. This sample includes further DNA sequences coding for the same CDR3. The CDR3 DNA reads TGTGCCAGCAGTTTACTAGGGGTAGGAGGCACAGATACGCAGTATTTT. Translated, it gives CASSLLGVGGTDTQYF. J is TRBJ2-3 and V is TRBV27; D is possibly TRBD1 (5 bases). The CDR3 length is 16 residues. V was clipped by 2 bases and J by 1 base, with 13 bases between them. Germline values: CDR1 MNHEY, CDR2 SMNVEV (reference sequence).

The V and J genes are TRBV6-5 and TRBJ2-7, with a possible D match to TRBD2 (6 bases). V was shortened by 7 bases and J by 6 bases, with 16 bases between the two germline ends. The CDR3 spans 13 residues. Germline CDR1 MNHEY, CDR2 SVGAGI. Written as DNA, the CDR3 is TGTGCCAGCACCGCCGGGGACTTCTCCGAGCAGTACTTC. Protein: CASTAGDFSEQYF.

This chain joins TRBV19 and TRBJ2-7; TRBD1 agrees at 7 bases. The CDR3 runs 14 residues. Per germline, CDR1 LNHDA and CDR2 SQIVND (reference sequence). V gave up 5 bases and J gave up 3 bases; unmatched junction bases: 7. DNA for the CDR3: TGTGCCAGTAGTCCCGGGACAGTTATCTACGAGCAGTACTTC. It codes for CASSPGTVIYEQYF.

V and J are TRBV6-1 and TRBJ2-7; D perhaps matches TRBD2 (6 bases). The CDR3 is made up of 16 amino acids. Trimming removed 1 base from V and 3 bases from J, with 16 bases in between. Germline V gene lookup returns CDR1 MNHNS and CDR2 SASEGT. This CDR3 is CASSEGRGGRGYEQYF. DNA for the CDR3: TGTGCCAGCAGTGAAGGGAGGGGCGGTAGAGGCTACGAGCAGTACTTC.

For the CDR3, the DNA is TGTGCCAGCACAATGGGACAGGGAGCTTCACCCCTCCACTTT. Translation: CASTMGQGASPLHF. V is TRBV2 and J is TRBJ1-6, with 9 bases identical to TRBD1. Germline lookup yields CDR1 SNHLY and CDR2 FYNNEI. CDR3 size: 14 residues. After removal of 7 bases from V and 9 bases from J, the junction contained 7 bases not matched to a gene.

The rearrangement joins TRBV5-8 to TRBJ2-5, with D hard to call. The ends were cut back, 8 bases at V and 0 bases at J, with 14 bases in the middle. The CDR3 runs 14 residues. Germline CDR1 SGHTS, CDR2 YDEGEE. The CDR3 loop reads CASHIAANQETQYF. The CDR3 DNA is TGTGCCAGTCATATCGCAGCGAACCAAGAGACCCAGTACTTC.

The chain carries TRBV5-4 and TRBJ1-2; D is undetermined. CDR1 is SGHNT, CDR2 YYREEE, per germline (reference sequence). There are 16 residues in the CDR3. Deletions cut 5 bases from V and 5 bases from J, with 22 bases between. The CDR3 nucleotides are TGTGCCAGCAGATTTCTAGGTGGCGGGGATGATTATGGCTACACCTTC. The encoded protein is CASRFLGGGDDYGYTF.

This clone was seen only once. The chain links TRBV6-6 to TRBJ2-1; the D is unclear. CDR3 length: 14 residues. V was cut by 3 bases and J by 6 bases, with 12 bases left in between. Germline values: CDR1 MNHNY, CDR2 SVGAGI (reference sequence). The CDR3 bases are TGTGCCAGCAGTTATTCGGTTGTCACCAATGAGCAGTTCTTC. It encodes CASSYSVVTNEQFF.

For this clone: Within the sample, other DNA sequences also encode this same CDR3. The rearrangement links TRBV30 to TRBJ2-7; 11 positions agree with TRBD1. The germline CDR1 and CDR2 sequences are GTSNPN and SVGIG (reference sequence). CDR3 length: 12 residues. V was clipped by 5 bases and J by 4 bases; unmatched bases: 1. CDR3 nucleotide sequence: TGTGCCTGGGGGACAGGGGGTTACGAGCAGTACTTC. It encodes CAWGTGGYEQYF.

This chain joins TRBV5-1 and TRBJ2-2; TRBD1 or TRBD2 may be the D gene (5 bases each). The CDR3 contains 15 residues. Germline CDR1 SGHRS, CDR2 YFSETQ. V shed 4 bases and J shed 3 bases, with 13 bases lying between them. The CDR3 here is CASSVGTVDTGELFF. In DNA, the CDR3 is TGCGCCAGCAGCGTCGGGACGGTGGACACCGGGGAGCTGTTTTTT.

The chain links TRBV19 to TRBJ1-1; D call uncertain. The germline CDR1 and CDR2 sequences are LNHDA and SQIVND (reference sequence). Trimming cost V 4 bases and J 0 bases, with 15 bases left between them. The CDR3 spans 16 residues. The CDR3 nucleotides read TGTGCCAGTAGTACTCTCTGGGAAGGGATGAACACTGAAGCTTTCTTT. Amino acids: CASSTLWEGMNTEAFF.

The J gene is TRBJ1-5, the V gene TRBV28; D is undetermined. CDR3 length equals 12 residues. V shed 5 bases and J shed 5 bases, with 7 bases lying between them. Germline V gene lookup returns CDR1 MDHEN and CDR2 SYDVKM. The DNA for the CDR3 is TGTGCCAGCAGTCTGATAGATCAGCCCCAGCATTTT. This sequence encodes CASSLIDQPQHF.

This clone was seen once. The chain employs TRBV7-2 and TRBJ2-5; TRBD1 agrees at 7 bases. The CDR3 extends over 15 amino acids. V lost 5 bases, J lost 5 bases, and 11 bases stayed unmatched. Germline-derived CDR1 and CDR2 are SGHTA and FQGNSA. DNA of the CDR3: TGTGCCAGCAGCCCCCGGGACAGAAATGAGGAGACCCAGTACTTC. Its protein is CASSPRDRNEETQYF.

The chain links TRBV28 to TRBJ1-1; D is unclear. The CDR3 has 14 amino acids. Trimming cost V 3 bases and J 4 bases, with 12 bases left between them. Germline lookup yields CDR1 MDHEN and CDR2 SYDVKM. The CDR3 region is CASSFEGSVTEAFF. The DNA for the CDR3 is TGTGCCAGCAGTTTTGAGGGCTCGGTCACTGAAGCTTTCTTT.